What follows describes a single T cell receptor beta chain. These data come from a study of blood T cell repertoires in COVID-19. Study as a whole: Whether acute or convalescent, the COVID-19 samples came from the United States, Italy and Spain. PBMCs, B-cell-depleted T cells, or T cells provided the cDNA or gDNA that made up the material.

CDR1 is SNHLY and CDR2 is FYNNEI in the germline V gene. This CDR3 region has 14 residues. With 6 bases clipped from V and 1 base from J, the junction kept 5 bases outside the gene matches. Original methodology: How many nucleated cells were present was estimated from reference gene primer amplification. TCRdb's copy holds only in-frame clones and misses some; the assay was immunoSEQ multiplex PCR. That table supplies the V and J calls and clone size; D and trimming were determined from the DNA. The sample holds approximately 52,000 clones, around 86% seen once. The sample taken for sequencing was peripheral blood. V usage is TRBV2 and J usage is TRBJ2-5; TRBD2 matches 7 bases. The TCR originated in a man in his sixties or seventies with acute or convalescent COVID-19. Written as DNA, the CDR3 is TGTGCCAGCAGGCCGGGGACTACCCAAGAGACCCAGTACTTC. As protein: CASRPGTTQETQYF.